Sequencing of this TCR beta chain was carried out in a study of technical replicates of blood from several donors (dated by TCRdb to 2015 to 2018). The library relied on the immunoSEQ multiplex PCR assay. The immuneACCESS repertoire file appears here via TCRdb, limited to in-frame rearrangements. These files lack a portion of the clones; in checked studies, under half of the deficit traces to unresolved V genes, and the cause of the others is not known. The sample table lists approximately 76,000 clones, 95% to 98% of them with a count of one. Over 0.15% of the sample is taken by the ten largest. The CDR3 numbers 13 residues from cysteine through phenylalanine. The only DNA kept is the CDR3, 39 bases in frame from the first base. Trimming at the junction amounts to 0 bases on V and 5 bases on J, and the germline ends lie 5 bases apart. CDR1 and CDR2 (SGHNT, YENEEA) derive from the germline V gene.

Notes on this clone: What this receptor recognizes is not known. No clone much larger than this one lies a single base away; base qualities are absent.

Sequenced: T cells isolated from PBMCs. The source is a human donor in good health. The rearrangement joined TRBV11-3 to TRBJ1-5; the D gene is not confidently resolved. The DNA sequence is given as TGTGCCAGCAGCTTAGAACGAGATCAGCCCCAGCATTTT. Its translation is CASSLERDQPQHF. Here the CDR3 is joined to the reference TRBV11-3 and TRBJ1-5 genes, and the full variable domain is: EAGVVQSPRYKIIEKKQPVAFWCNPISGHNTLYWYLQNLGQGPELLIRYENEEAVDDSQLPKDRFSAERLKGVDSTLKIQPAELGDSAVYLCASSLERDQPQHFGDGTRLSIL.